This entry lists 5 T cell receptor beta chains sequenced from one sample in a study of OX40 agonist ivuxolimab in advanced cancers. Generated by immunoSEQ multiplex PCR, the TCRdb table keeps only in-frame clones and is missing some. The sample lists just over 45,000 clones, over 90% occurring once. Material: CD4+ or CD8+ T cells sorted from blood, obtained in a trial of the OX40 agonist ivuxolimab. The receptors derive from an adult with an advanced solid tumor such as melanoma, head and neck, liver or kidney cancer.

This chain links TRBV28 with TRBJ1-5; D might be TRBD1 (5 bases). Germline CDR1 is MDHEN and CDR2 is SYDVKM. The CDR3 sequence is 14 residues long. Trimming took off 2 bases at V and 9 bases at J, with 14 bases between the two ends. The CDR3 DNA is TGTGCCAGCAGTTTACGGGGGGAGAGGAGGCCCCAGCATTTT. Translating it yields CASSLRGERRPQHF.

The chain uses TRBV30 and TRBJ1-1; TRBD1 matches at 9 bases. This CDR3 region has 14 residues. The V and J ends lost 4 bases and 5 bases, in that order; junction bases with no gene match: 8. Germline lookup yields CDR1 GTSNPN and CDR2 SVGIG (reference sequence). CDR3 DNA: TGTGCCTGGACCTGGGGACAGGGACAGACTGAAGCTTTCTTT. Translated, it gives CAWTWGQGQTEAFF.

The chain joins TRBV4-3 to TRBJ2-4; tentative D call: TRBD1 (5 bases). The germline V gene encodes CDR1 LGHNA and CDR2 YSLEER. CDR3 length: 19 residues. V dropped 0 bases and J dropped 2 bases, with 20 bases sitting between them. CDR3 sequence reads: CASSQDLVGPTPTKNIQYF. Here the CDR3 DNA reads TGCGCCAGCAGCCAAGATTTAGTGGGGCCGACCCCTACCAAAAACATTCAGTACTTC.

The V and J genes are TRBV27 and TRBJ1-4; TRBD1 might be the D (5 bases). Germline V gene data show CDR1 as MNHEY and CDR2 as SMNVEV (reference sequence). V lost 3 bases and J 6 bases, leaving 14 bases between the germline ends. This CDR3 has 15 residues. This CDR3 reads CASSFFGGDHEKLFF. For the CDR3, the DNA is TGTGCCAGCAGTTTCTTCGGAGGGGACCATGAAAAACTGTTTTTT.

This clone was seen just once. The V call is TRBV9, the J call TRBJ2-1; D is unclear. CDR3 length: 13 residues. Looked up from germline, CDR1 is SGDLS and CDR2 is YYNGEE. V lost 0 bases to trimming and J lost 3 bases, with 4 bases between them. CDR3 nucleotide sequence: TGTGCCAGCAGCGTAGCGATCTACAATGAGCAGTTCTTC. This sequence encodes CASSVAIYNEQFF. Looking up the rest from reference TRBV9 and TRBJ2-1 gives the full variable domain: DSGVTQTPKHLITATGQRVTLRCSPRSGDLSVYWYQQSLDQGLQFLIQYYNGEERAKGNILERFSAQQFPDLHSELNLSSLELGDSALYFCASSVAIYNEQFFGPGTRLTVL.